This is a list of T cell receptor beta chains from one sample in a study of OX40 agonist ivuxolimab in advanced cancers. Using immunoSEQ multiplex PCR, the repertoire was profiled, and TCRdb retains in-frame clones only, with some absent. In the table there are tens of thousands of clones, roughly 84% of which are singletons. The source material was CD4+ or CD8+ T cells sorted from blood, sampled in a trial of the OX40 agonist ivuxolimab. Every receptor here comes from an adult with an advanced solid tumor such as melanoma, head and neck, liver or kidney cancer. Each CDR3 is given with its conserved first and last residue. A D gene is named only where the DNA matches it firmly. A clone size is listed for some rows: how often the clone was seen (once, few, many), or a class if it is expanded.

cdr3_aa: CASSFRGKENTIYF; cdr3_nt: TGCGCCAGCAGCTTCCGGGGGAAGGAAAACACCATATATTTT; j_call: TRBJ1-3; d_call: -; v_call: TRBV5-1; clone_size: few
cdr3_aa: CASSPTGGARSNEKLFF; cdr3_nt: TGTGCCAGCAGCCCGACAGGGGGCGCAAGGAGTAATGAAAAACTGTTTTTT; j_call: TRBJ1-4; d_call: TRBD1; v_call: TRBV5-4; clone_size: -
cdr3_aa: CASSLRGRHEQYF; cdr3_nt: TGTGCCAGCAGCTTAAGGGGGCGGCACGAGCAGTACTTC; j_call: TRBJ2-7; d_call: TRBD1; v_call: TRBV7-8; clone_size: -
cdr3_aa: CASSGIGGWVTDTQYF; cdr3_nt: TGTGCCAGTAGTGGGATCGGGGGGTGGGTGACAGATACGCAGTATTTT; j_call: TRBJ2-3; d_call: TRBD2; v_call: TRBV19; clone_size: -
cdr3_aa: CASSLVKSSTDTQYF; cdr3_nt: TGTGCCAGCAGCTTAGTCAAGTCTAGCACAGATACGCAGTATTTT; j_call: TRBJ2-3; d_call: -; v_call: TRBV7-2; clone_size: -
cdr3_aa: CASSREGQNSNQPQHF; cdr3_nt: TGCGCCAGCAGCCGTGAGGGGCAGAATAGCAATCAGCCCCAGCATTTT; j_call: TRBJ1-5; d_call: -; v_call: TRBV4-1; clone_size: -
cdr3_aa: CASSVASLSTDTQYF; cdr3_nt: TGTGCCAGCAGCGTAGCCAGCCTCAGCACAGATACGCAGTATTTT; j_call: TRBJ2-3; d_call: -; v_call: TRBV9; clone_size: -
cdr3_aa: CASSLGSGIYGYTF; cdr3_nt: TGTGCCAGCAGCTTAGGTTCTGGGATCTATGGCTACACCTTC; j_call: TRBJ1-2; d_call: -; v_call: TRBV7-9; clone_size: -
cdr3_aa: CASSYRTGGAGNTIYF; cdr3_nt: TGTGCCAGCAGTTACCGGACAGGGGGCGCTGGAAACACCATATATTTT; j_call: TRBJ1-3; d_call: TRBD1; v_call: TRBV6-5; clone_size: -
cdr3_aa: CASSQGNTDTQYF; cdr3_nt: TGTGCCAGCAGCCAGGGAAACACAGATACGCAGTATTTT; j_call: TRBJ2-3; d_call: -; v_call: TRBV11-2; clone_size: -
cdr3_aa: CASSADPLRARTDTQYF; cdr3_nt: TGTGCCAGCAGTGCGGACCCGTTGAGGGCCCGGACAGATACGCAGTATTTT; j_call: TRBJ2-3; d_call: -; v_call: TRBV6-1; clone_size: -
cdr3_aa: CASSLARGSDGYTF; cdr3_nt: TGCGCCAGCAGCTTAGCCAGGGGGAGCGATGGCTACACCTTC; j_call: TRBJ1-2; d_call: TRBD1; v_call: TRBV5-1; clone_size: -
cdr3_aa: CASSPRTGRFDEQYF; cdr3_nt: TGTGCCAGCAGCCCTAGGACAGGGAGATTCGACGAGCAGTACTTC; j_call: TRBJ2-7; d_call: TRBD1; v_call: TRBV7-2; clone_size: -
cdr3_aa: CASSLGPGAGETQYF; cdr3_nt: TGTGCCAGCAGCTTAGGTCCGGGGGCAGGGGAGACCCAGTACTTC; j_call: TRBJ2-5; d_call: -; v_call: TRBV7-3; clone_size: -
cdr3_aa: CASRPEPNTGELFF; cdr3_nt: TGTGCCAGCAGACCCGAACCAAACACCGGGGAGCTGTTTTTT; j_call: TRBJ2-2; d_call: -; v_call: TRBV6-4; clone_size: -
cdr3_aa: CASCRGRADTQYF; cdr3_nt: TGTGCCAGCTGTCGAGGTCGGGCAGATACGCAGTATTTT; j_call: TRBJ2-3; d_call: -; v_call: TRBV6-5; clone_size: -
cdr3_aa: CAISESRGTNTGELFF; cdr3_nt: TGTGCCATCAGTGAGTCTCGGGGGACGAACACCGGGGAGCTGTTTTTT; j_call: TRBJ2-2; d_call: -; v_call: TRBV10-3; clone_size: -
cdr3_aa: CASSPRETGRGIYNEQFF; cdr3_nt: TGTGCCAGCAGCCCCCGGGAGACAGGGAGGGGTATCTACAATGAGCAGTTCTTC; j_call: TRBJ2-1; d_call: -; v_call: TRBV7-3; clone_size: -
cdr3_aa: CASSLEGRGRYTEAFF; cdr3_nt: TGTGCCAGCAGCTTAGAAGGGCGCGGCAGATACACTGAAGCTTTCTTT; j_call: TRBJ1-1; d_call: -; v_call: TRBV7-8; clone_size: -